Reported below is one T cell receptor beta chain. The record originates from a study of blood T cell repertoires in COVID-19. For the study at large: The origin of the acute and convalescent COVID-19 samples was the United States, Italy and Spain.

V was shortened by 3 bases and J by 7 bases, with 21 bases between the two germline ends. The CDR3 length is 16 residues. Germline loops: CDR1 LNHDA, CDR2 SQIVND (reference sequence). Original processing methods: How many nucleated cells were present was estimated from reference gene primer amplification. Here immunoSEQ multiplex PCR was the method, and the copy in TCRdb shows in-frame clones only, minus some. V and J calls and clone size come straight from that table; D and trimming were deduced from the DNA. The top ten hold about 2.1% of the sample, which has more than 200,000 clones, roughly 90% seen once.

The sequence was obtained from a man aged 25-40 years with active or convalescent COVID-19. Sequencing input: peripheral blood. The chain joins TRBV19 to TRBJ1-2; tentatively, D is TRBD1 (5 bases). In nucleotides, the CDR3 is TGTGCCAGTAGTATCACCGCCACGGGGGGGACGAGTGGCTACACCTTC. Amino acids: CASSITATGGTSGYTF.